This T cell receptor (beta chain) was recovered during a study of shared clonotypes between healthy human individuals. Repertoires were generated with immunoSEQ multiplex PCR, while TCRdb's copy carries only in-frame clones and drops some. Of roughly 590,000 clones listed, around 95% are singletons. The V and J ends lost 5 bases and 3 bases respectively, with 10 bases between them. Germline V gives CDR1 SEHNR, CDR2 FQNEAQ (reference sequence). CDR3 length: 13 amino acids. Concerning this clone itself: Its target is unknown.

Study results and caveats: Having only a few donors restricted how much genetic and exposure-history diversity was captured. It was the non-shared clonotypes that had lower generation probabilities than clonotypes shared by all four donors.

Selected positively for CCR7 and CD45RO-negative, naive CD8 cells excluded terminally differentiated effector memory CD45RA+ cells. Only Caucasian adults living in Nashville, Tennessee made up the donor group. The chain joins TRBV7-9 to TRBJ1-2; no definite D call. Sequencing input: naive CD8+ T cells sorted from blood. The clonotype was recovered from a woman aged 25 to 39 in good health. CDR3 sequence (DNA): TGTGCCAGCAGCCCTGGGGATTACTATGGCTACACCTTC. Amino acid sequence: CASSPGDYYGYTF.